The 7 T cell receptor beta chains below were found in one sample sequenced in a study of early T cells in non-severe SARS-CoV-2 infection. TCRdb used MiXCR to reprocess the 5' RACE reads, holding one entry per CDR3 protein. The profile shows 85,000 to 90,000 distinct CDR3 sequences, approximately 15% of them singletons. The material sequenced was whole blood. These receptors all stem from an adult who was a healthcare worker with PCR-confirmed SARS-CoV-2 infection or an uninfected control (not recorded which).

The rearrangement joins TRBV7-8 to TRBJ1-5, with D hard to call. Trimming removed 0 bases at V and 4 bases at J, with 10 bases between. Looked up from germline, CDR1 is SGHVS and CDR2 is FQNEAQ. The CDR3 runs 15 residues. As DNA, the CDR3 is TGTGCCAGCAGCTTAGCTTCACGGTTAAATCAGCCCCAGCATTTT. It translates to CASSLASRLNQPQHF. The entire variable domain, with the rest obtained from reference TRBV7-8 and TRBJ1-5, is as follows: GAGVSQSPRYKVAKRGQDVALRCDPISGHVSLFWYQQALGQGPEFLTYFQNEAQLDKSGLPSDRFFAERPEGSVSTLKIQRTQQEDSAVYLCASSLASRLNQPQHFGDGTRLSIL.

The chain combines TRBV10-3 with TRBJ2-7, with TRBD1 matching over 10 bases. V was pared by 8 bases and J by 4 bases, with 5 bases of the junction left unmatched. There are 13 residues in the CDR3. CDR1 and CDR2 (germline): ENHRY, SYGVKD. CDR3 in amino acids: CAIGGDRGYEQYV. The CDR3 DNA sequence: TGTGCCATCGGAGGGGACAGGGGATACGAGCAGTACGTC.

The sample holds many counts of this clonotype. The CDR3 coding sequence is TGTGCCAGCAGCTTACAGCTAAACACTGAAGCTTTCTTT. Translated, it gives CASSLQLNTEAFF. The V call is TRBV7-9, the J call TRBJ1-1; no reliable D call. The CDR3 has 13 amino acids. Trimming stripped 2 bases from V and 2 bases from J, with 6 bases between. CDR1 and CDR2 (germline): SEHNR, FQNEAQ (reference sequence).

This clonotype was observed at least ten times. The V gene is TRBV6-1, the J gene TRBJ1-2, with D perhaps TRBD1 (6 bases). Germline V gene data show CDR1 as MNHNS and CDR2 as SASEGT. Trimming removed 6 bases from V and 5 bases from J, with 22 bases in between. The CDR3 consists of 16 residues. The CDR3 nucleotides read TGTGCCAGCAGGGGGGTTGGTCAGACAGGCCAGTATGGCTACACCTTC. It codes for CASRGVGQTGQYGYTF.

This clonotype was recorded many times. The chain combines TRBV10-1 with TRBJ2-1; unclear D gene. There are 14 residues in the CDR3. V gave up 5 bases and J gave up 5 bases, with 13 bases separating them. Germline CDR1 reads WNHNN; CDR2 reads SYGVQD (reference sequence). DNA for the CDR3: TGCGCCAGCAGTCCGAGGCCTCAAAACAATGAGCAGTTCTTC. This translates into CASSPRPQNNEQFF.

This clonotype has ten or more counts. The rearrangement links TRBV20-1 to TRBJ2-5; 8 positions match TRBD2. V trimming: 2 bases; J trimming: 0 bases; junction bases outside the gene matches: 11. CDR1 and CDR2 (germline): DFQATT, SNEGSKA (reference sequence). The CDR3 spans 17 residues. CDR3 coding DNA: TGCAGTGCTAGAAGTGTGATAGCGGGGCCTTACCAAGAGACCCAGTACTTC. Residues: CSARSVIAGPYQETQYF.

This clonotype has only a few counts. The chain carries TRBV29-1 and TRBJ1-2; D is possibly TRBD1 (5 bases). The CDR3 spans 12 residues. Germline V lookup: CDR1 SQVTM, CDR2 ANQGSEA. The V end lost 0 bases, the J end lost 9 bases, and 11 bases lay between the germline ends. CDR3 sequence reads: CSVEDPQASYTF. CDR3 in DNA: TGCAGCGTTGAAGATCCACAGGCGAGCTACACCTTC.